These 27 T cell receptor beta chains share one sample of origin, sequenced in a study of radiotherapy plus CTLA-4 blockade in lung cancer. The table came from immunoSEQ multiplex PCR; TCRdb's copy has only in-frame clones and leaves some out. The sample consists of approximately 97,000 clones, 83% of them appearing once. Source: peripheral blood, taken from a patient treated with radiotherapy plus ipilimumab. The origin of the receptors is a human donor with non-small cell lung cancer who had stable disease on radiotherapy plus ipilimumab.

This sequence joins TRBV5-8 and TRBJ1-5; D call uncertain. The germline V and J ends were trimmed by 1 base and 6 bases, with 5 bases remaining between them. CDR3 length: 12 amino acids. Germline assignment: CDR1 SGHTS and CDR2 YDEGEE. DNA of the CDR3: TGTGCCAGCAGCTTGATGGGTCAGCCCCAGCATTTT. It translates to CASSLMGQPQHF. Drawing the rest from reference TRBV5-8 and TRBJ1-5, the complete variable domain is EAGVTQSPTHLIKTRGQQATLRCSPISGHTSVYWYQQALGLGLQFLLWYDEGEERNRGNFPPRFSGRQFPNYSSELNVNALELEDSALYLCASSLMGQPQHFGDGTRLSIL.

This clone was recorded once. CDR3 sequence reads: CASTSGITDTQYF. CDR3 nucleotide sequence: TGTGCCAGTACCAGCGGGATCACAGATACGCAGTATTTT. V and J are TRBV19 and TRBJ2-3; 7 bases match TRBD2. Germline CDR1 and CDR2: LNHDA and SQIVND (reference sequence). V shed 7 bases and J 2 bases; nucleotides not matched to a gene: 3. This CDR3 spans 13 amino acids.

CDR3 sequence (DNA): TGTGCCAGTAGTATTTACGACTCTCACCGGGAGACCCAGTACTTC. The encoded protein is CASSIYDSHRETQYF. J is TRBJ2-5 and V is TRBV19, with no clear D. Germline CDR1 is LNHDA and CDR2 is SQIVND (reference sequence). Between the trimmed V and J ends, which lost 3 bases and 5 bases, there was a span of 16 bases. The CDR3 sequence is 15 residues long.

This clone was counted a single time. The CDR3: CASSFRQGMNEQFF. The DNA for the CDR3 is TGTGCCAGCAGCTTCCGACAGGGCATGAATGAGCAGTTCTTC. The V gene is TRBV9, the J gene TRBJ2-1; 7 nucleotides agree with TRBD1. CDR1 is SGDLS, CDR2 YYNGEE, per germline. The CDR3 runs 14 residues. V shed 4 bases, J shed 7 bases, and the junction held 8 bases outside the gene matches. Supplemented by reference TRBV9 and TRBJ2-1, the full variable domain reads DSGVTQTPKHLITATGQRVTLRCSPRSGDLSVYWYQQSLDQGLQFLIQYYNGEERAKGNILERFSAQQFPDLHSELNLSSLELGDSALYFCASSFRQGMNEQFFGPGTRLTVL.

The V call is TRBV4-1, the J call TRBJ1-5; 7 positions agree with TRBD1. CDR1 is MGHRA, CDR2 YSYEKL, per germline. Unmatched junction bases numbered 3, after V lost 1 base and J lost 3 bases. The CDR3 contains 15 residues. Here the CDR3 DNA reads TGCGCCAGCAGCCAAGGGGACAGACCCAATCAGCCCCAGCATTTT. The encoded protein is CASSQGDRPNQPQHF.

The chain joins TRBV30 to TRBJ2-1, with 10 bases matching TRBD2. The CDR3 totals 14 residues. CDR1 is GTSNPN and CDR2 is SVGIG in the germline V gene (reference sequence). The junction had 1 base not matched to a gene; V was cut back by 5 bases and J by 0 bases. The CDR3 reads CAWERGGSYNEQFF. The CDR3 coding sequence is TGTGCCTGGGAGCGGGGGGGCTCCTACAATGAGCAGTTCTTC.

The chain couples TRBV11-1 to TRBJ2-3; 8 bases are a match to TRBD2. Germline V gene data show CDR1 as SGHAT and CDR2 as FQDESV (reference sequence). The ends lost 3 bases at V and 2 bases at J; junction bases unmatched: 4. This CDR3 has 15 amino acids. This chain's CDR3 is CASSLGGGITDTQYF. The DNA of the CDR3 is TGTGCCAGCAGCTTGGGCGGGGGGATCACAGATACGCAGTATTTT.

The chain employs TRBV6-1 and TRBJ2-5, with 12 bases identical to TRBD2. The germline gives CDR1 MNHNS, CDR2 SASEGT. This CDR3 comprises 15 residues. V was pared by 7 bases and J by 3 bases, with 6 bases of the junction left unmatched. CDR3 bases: TGTGCCAGCAAAAGGACTAGCGGGGTAAAAGAGACCCAGTACTTC. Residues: CASKRTSGVKETQYF.

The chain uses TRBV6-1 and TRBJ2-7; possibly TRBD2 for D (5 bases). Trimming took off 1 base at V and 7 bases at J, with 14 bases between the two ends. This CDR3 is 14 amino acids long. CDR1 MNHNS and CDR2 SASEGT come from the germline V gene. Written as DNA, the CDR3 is TGTGCCAGCAGTGAAGGGATCATGAGGGAGGAGCAGTACTTC. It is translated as CASSEGIMREEQYF.

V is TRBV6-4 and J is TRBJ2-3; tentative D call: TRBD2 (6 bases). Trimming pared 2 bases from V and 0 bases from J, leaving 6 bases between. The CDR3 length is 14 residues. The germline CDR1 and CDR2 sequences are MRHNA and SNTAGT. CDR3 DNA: TGTGCCAGCAGTGACGGGACTAGCACAGATACGCAGTATTTT. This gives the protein CASSDGTSTDTQYF.

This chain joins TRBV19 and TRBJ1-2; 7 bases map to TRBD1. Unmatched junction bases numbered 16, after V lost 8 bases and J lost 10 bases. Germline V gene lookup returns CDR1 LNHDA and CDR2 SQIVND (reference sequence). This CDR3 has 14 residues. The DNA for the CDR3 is TGTGCCAGTGCCCCCGGGACAGACCTATTTACCTACACCTTC. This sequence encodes CASAPGTDLFTYTF. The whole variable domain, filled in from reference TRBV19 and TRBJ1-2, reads DGGITQSPKYLFRKEGQNVTLSCEQNLNHDAMYWYRQDPGQGLRLIYYSQIVNDFQKGDIAEGYSVSREKKESFPLTVTSAQKNPTAFYLCASAPGTDLFTYTFGSGTRLTVV.

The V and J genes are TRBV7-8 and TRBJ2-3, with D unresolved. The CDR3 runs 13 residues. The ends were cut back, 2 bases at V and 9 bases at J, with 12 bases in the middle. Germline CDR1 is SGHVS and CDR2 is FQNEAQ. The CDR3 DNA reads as TGTGCCAGCAGCTTACCGCCCCAAGCGACGCAGTATTTT. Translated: CASSLPPQATQYF. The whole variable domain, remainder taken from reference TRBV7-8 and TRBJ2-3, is GAGVSQSPRYKVAKRGQDVALRCDPISGHVSLFWYQQALGQGPEFLTYFQNEAQLDKSGLPSDRFFAERPEGSVSTLKIQRTQQEDSAVYLCASSLPPQATQYFGPGTRLTVL.

In nucleotides, the CDR3 is TGTGCCAGCTTAAGATTTCAACTACAGGGAGACGGAAACACCATATATTTT. Translation gives CASLRFQLQGDGNTIYF. This chain links TRBV13 with TRBJ1-3, with D possibly TRBD1 on 6 matching bases. The germline V and J ends were trimmed by 8 bases and 4 bases, with 24 bases remaining between them. CDR3 length: 17 amino acids. The germline V gene has CDR1 PRHDT and CDR2 FYEKMQ (reference sequence).

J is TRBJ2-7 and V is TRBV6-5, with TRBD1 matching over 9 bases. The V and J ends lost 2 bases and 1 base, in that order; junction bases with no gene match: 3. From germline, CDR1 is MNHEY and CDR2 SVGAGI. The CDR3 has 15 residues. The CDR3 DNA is TGTGCCAGCAGTTACAGAGGACAGGGGTCCTACGAGCAGTACTTC. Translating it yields CASSYRGQGSYEQYF.

The CDR3: CASSSINRDRVYEQYF. Here the CDR3 DNA reads TGTGCCAGCAGTTCTATTAACCGGGACAGGGTATACGAGCAGTACTTC. The gene calls are TRBV7-8 and TRBJ2-7, with 9 nucleotides matching TRBD1. The CDR3 sequence is 16 residues long. Germline trimming cut 6 bases from V and 4 bases from J; bases unmatched to any gene: 13. Germline-derived CDR1 and CDR2 are SGHVS and FQNEAQ.

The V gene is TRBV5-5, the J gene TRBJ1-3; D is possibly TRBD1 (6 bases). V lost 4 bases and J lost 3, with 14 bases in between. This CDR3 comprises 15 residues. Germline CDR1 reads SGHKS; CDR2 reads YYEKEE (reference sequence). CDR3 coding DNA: TGTGCCAGCAGCAGCAGGGGCCAGGGTGGAAACACCATATATTTT. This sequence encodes CASSSRGQGGNTIYF.

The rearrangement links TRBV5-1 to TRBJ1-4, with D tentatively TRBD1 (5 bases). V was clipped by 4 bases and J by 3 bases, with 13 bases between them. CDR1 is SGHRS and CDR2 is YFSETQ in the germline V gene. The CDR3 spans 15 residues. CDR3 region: CASSPSPGPNEKLFF. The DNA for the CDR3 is TGCGCCAGCAGCCCTAGCCCAGGGCCTAATGAAAAACTGTTTTTT.

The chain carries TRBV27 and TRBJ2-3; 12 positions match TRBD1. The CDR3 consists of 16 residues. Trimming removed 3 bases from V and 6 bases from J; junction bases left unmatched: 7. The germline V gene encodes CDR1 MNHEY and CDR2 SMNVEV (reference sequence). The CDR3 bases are TGTGCCAGCAGTTTCTCCCGGGACAGGGGGCTGGATACGCAGTATTTT. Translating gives CASSFSRDRGLDTQYF.

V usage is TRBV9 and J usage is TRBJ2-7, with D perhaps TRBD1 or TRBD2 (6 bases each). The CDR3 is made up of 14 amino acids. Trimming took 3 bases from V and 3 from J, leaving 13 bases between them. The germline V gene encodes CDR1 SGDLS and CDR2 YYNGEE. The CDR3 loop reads CASSAFGGGYEQYF. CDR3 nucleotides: TGTGCCAGCAGCGCCTTCGGGGGCGGCTACGAGCAGTACTTC.

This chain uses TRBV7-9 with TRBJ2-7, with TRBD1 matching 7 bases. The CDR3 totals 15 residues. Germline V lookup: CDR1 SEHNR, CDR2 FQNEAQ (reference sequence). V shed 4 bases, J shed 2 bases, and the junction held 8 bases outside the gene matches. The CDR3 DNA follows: TGTGCCAGCAGCTATACCGGGACAGACCCCTACGAGCAGTACTTC. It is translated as CASSYTGTDPYEQYF.

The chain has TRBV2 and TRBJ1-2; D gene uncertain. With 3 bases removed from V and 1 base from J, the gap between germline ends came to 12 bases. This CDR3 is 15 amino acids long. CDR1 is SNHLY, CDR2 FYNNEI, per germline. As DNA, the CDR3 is TGTGCCAGCAGTGATAACGGCGTACGTAACTATGGCTACACCTTC. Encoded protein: CASSDNGVRNYGYTF. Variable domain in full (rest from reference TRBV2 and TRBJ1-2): EPEVTQTPSHQVTQMGQEVILRCVPISNHLYFYWYRQILGQKVEFLVSFYNNEISEKSEIFDDQFSVERPDGSNFTLKIRSTKLEDSAMYFCASSDNGVRNYGYTFGSGTRLTVV.

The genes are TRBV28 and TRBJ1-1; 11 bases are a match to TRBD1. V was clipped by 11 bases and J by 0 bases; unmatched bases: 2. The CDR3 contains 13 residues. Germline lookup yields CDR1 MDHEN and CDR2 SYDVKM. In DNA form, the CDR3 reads TGTGCCGGGACAGGGGGGATGAACACTGAAGCTTTCTTT. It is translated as CAGTGGMNTEAFF.

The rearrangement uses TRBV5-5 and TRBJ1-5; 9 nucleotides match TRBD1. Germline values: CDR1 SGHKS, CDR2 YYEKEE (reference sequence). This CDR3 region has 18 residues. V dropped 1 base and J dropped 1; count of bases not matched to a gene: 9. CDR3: CASSLSLQGAYSNQPQHF. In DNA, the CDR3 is TGTGCCAGCAGCTTGAGTTTACAGGGGGCTTACAGCAATCAGCCCCAGCATTTT.

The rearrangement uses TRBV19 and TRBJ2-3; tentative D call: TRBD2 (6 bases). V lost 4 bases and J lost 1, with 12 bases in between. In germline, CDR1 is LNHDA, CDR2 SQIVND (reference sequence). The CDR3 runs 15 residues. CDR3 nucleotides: TGTGCCAGTAGTAAAGCTTGGGAGGGCACAGATACGCAGTATTTT. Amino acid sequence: CASSKAWEGTDTQYF. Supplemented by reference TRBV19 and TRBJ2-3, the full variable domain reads DGGITQSPKYLFRKEGQNVTLSCEQNLNHDAMYWYRQDPGQGLRLIYYSQIVNDFQKGDIAEGYSVSREKKESFPLTVTSAQKNPTAFYLCASSKAWEGTDTQYFGPGTRLTVL.

The CDR3: CASSIMIATNEKLFF. DNA for the CDR3: TGTGCCAGTAGTATAATGATTGCAACTAATGAAAAACTGTTTTTT. The chain carries TRBV19 and TRBJ1-4; D gene unclear. Germline CDR1 is LNHDA and CDR2 is SQIVND (reference sequence). V lost 2 bases to trimming and J lost 0 bases, with 7 bases between them. CDR3 size: 15 residues.

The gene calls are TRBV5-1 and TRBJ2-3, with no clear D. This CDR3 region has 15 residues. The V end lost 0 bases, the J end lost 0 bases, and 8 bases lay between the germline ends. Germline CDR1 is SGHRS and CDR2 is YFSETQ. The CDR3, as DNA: TGCGCCAGCAGCTTGGATGGATCTAGCACAGATACGCAGTATTTT. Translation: CASSLDGSSTDTQYF.

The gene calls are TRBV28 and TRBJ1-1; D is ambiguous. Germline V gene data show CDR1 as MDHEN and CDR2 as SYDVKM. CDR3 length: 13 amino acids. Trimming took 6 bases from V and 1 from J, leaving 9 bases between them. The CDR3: CASRSDRNTEAFF. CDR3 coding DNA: TGTGCCAGCAGGTCGGATAGGAACACTGAAGCTTTCTTT. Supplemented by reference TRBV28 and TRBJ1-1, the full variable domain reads DVKVTQSSRYLVKRTGEKVFLECVQDMDHENMFWYRQDPGLGLRLIYFSYDVKMKEKGDIPEGYSVSREKKERFSLILESASTNQTSMYLCASRSDRNTEAFFGQGTRLTVV.